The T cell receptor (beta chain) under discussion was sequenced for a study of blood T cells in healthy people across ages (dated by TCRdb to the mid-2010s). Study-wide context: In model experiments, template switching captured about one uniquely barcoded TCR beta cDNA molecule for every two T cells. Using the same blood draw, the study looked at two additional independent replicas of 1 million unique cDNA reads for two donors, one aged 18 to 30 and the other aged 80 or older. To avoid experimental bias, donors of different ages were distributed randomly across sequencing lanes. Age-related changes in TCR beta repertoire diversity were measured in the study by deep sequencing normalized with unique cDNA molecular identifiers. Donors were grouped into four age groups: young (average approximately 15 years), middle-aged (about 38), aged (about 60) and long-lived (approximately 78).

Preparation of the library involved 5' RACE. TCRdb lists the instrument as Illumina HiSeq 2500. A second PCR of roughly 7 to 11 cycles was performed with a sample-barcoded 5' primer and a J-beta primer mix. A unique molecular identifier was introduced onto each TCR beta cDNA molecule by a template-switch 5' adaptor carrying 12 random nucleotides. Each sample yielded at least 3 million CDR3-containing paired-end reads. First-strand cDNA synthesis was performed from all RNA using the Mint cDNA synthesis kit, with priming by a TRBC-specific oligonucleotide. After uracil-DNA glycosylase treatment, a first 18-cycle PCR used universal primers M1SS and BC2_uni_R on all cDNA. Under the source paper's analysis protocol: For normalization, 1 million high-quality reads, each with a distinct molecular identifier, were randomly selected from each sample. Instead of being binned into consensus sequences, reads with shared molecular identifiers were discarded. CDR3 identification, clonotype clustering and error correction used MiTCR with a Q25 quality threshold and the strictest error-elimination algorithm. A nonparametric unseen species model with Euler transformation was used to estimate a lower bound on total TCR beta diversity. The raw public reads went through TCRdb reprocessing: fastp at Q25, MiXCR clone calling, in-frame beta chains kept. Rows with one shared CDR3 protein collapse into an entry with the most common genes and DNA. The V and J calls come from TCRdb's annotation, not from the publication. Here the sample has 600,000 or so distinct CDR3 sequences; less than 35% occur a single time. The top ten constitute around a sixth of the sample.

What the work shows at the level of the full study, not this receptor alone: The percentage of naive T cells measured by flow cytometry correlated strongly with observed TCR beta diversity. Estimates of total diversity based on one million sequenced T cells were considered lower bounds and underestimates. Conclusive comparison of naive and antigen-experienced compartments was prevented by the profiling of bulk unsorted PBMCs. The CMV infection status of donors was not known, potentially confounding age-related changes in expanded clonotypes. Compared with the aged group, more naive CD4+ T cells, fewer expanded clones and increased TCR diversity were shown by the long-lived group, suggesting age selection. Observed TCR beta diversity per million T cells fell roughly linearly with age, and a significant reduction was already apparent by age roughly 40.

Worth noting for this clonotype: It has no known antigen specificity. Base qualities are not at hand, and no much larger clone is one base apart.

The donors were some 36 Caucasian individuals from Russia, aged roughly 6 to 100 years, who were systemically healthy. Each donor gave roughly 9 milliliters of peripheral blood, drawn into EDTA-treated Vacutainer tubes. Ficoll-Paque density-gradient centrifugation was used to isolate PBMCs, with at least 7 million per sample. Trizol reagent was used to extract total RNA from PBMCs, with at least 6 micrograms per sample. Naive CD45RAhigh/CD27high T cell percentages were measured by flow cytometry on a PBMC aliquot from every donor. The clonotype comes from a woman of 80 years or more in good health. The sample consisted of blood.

In nucleotide form, the sequence is TGCAGCGTTGAAGACCCCTCTGAGGGTGAAAAACTGTTTTTT. Its coded protein is CSVEDPSEGEKLFF. The sequence joins TRBV29-1 to TRBJ1-4; the D gene cannot be resolved reliably. The CDR3 spans 14 residues, from the cysteine through the phenylalanine. Just the 42-base CDR3 DNA is kept, in frame starting at base 1. The germline V gene supplies CDR1 SQVTM and CDR2 ANQGSEA. At the junction V is shortened by 0 bases and J by 7 bases, with 12 bases in between.